The rows below give T cell receptor beta chains drawn from one sample of a study of long-term antiretroviral therapy in people with HIV. TCRdb's copy holds only in-frame clones and misses some; the assay was immunoSEQ multiplex PCR. Among 9,500 to 13,000 clones listed, more than 85% were seen once. Source: unsorted PBMCs, taken 0.2 years before starting antiretroviral therapy. These TCRs come from a woman aged 35 to 49 with HIV. CDR3s include the opening cysteine and the closing phenylalanine or tryptophan. Each record gives: CDR3 DNA, CDR3 protein, V gene, clone size, CDR3 length, J gene, D gene. The D gene is left open where the match is weak. A row's size may be missing; if present it is once, few, many or a size class.

TGCGCCAGCAGCCAAGGAGACAGGGAGCAGTTCTTC	CASSQGDREQFF	TRBV4-3	-	12	TRBJ2-1	-
TGTGCCAGCAGTGTGCCCCCGGGTGGGGGTACGCAGTATTTT	CASSVPPGGGTQYF	TRBV2	few	14	TRBJ2-3	-
TGTGCCAGCAGCCCCGGGGGTAAGGGTGAGCAGTTCTTC	CASSPGGKGEQFF	TRBV9	-	13	TRBJ2-1	-
TGTGCCAGCAGTCCGGACGGGAACACTGAAGCTTTCTTT	CASSPDGNTEAFF	TRBV2	-	13	TRBJ1-1	-
TGTGCCAGCAGCTTAGCCCCAGGGCCTACGCAGTATTTT	CASSLAPGPTQYF	TRBV7-2	-	13	TRBJ2-3	-
TGTGCCTGGAGTGTTACAGGGAGCGGCACTGAAGCTTTCTTT	CAWSVTGSGTEAFF	TRBV30	-	14	TRBJ1-1	-
TGTGCCAGCAGTGGGACTAGCGGGGGGACCGGGGAGCTGTTTTTT	CASSGTSGGTGELFF	TRBV2	-	15	TRBJ2-2	TRBD2
TGCGCCAGCAGTCGAGACGCAGGGGCAGGGTATGGCTACACCTTC	CASSRDAGAGYGYTF	TRBV5-1	-	15	TRBJ1-2	-
TGTGCCAGCAGTCCCCTACCCTGGGAGAACACTGAAGCTTTCTTT	CASSPLPWENTEAFF	TRBV27	once	15	TRBJ1-1	-
TGTGCCAGCAGCGTAGGTCCTAGCGGGGGTGAGCAGTTCTTC	CASSVGPSGGEQFF	TRBV9	once	14	TRBJ2-1	TRBD2
TGTGCCATCAGTGAGGAGGTGCGAAGGACCGGGGAGCTGTTTTTT	CAISEEVRRTGELFF	TRBV10-3	once	15	TRBJ2-2	-
TGTGCCAGCAAGGGACTAACGTCTGGAAACACCATATATTTT	CASKGLTSGNTIYF	TRBV27	-	14	TRBJ1-3	-
TGTGCCAGCAGCTTATGGGACAGAGGAAACACCATATATTTT	CASSLWDRGNTIYF	TRBV13	-	14	TRBJ1-3	TRBD1
TGTGCCAGTGGGACTGACAGGGTGTCGGGGCCCCAGCATTTT	CASGTDRVSGPQHF	TRBV19	-	14	TRBJ1-5	TRBD1
TGTGCCTGGAGTGTTGGCGGGGGGGCACGAAATGAGCAGTTCTTC	CAWSVGGGARNEQFF	TRBV30	-	15	TRBJ2-1	TRBD2
TGCGCCAGCAGATGCCTAGCGGGGGGCCTCAAGGAGACCCAGTACTTC	CASRCLAGGLKETQYF	TRBV10-1	-	16	TRBJ2-5	TRBD2
TGCGCCAGCAGCTTGGTGGCAGGCAGGAACACTGAAGCTTTCTTT	CASSLVAGRNTEAFF	TRBV5-1	-	15	TRBJ1-1	-
TGTGCCAGCAGTCGGACAGGGGTCGAAGAAAAACTGTTTTTT	CASSRTGVEEKLFF	TRBV6-5	-	14	TRBJ1-4	TRBD1
TGTGCCAGCAGTCTTACAGGGAATGGCTACACCTTC	CASSLTGNGYTF	TRBV5-4	-	12	TRBJ1-2	-
TGTGCCAGCAGTTACTCGAGCAGGCGGGGAAGGTATACGCAGTATTTT	CASSYSSRRGRYTQYF	TRBV6-5	-	16	TRBJ2-3	-
TGCGCCAGCAGCTCCTCTTTGACGTTGGTTGACACTGAAGCTTTCTTT	CASSSSLTLVDTEAFF	TRBV5-1	-	16	TRBJ1-1	-
TGTGCCAGTAGTATAGCCACAGGGGGGTCCTACGAGCAGTACTTC	CASSIATGGSYEQYF	TRBV19	-	15	TRBJ2-7	TRBD1
TGCGCCAGCAGCCATGGGACAGGGGGCTCGGACGAGCAGTACTTC	CASSHGTGGSDEQYF	TRBV5-1	few	15	TRBJ2-7	TRBD1
TGTGCCAGCAGTACGACAGGGATTGTAGCTAACTATGGCTACACCTTC	CASSTTGIVANYGYTF	TRBV27	-	16	TRBJ1-2	TRBD1
TGTGCCAGCAGCCAACAGGGGATCCGAGATACGCAGTATTTT	CASSQQGIRDTQYF	TRBV14	-	14	TRBJ2-3	-